This TCR beta chain was profiled in a study of cytomegalovirus exposure and HLA in healthy donors. Overall study findings and caveats: As a later analysis showed, a missense DCLRE1C variant was linked to trimming of TCR beta V- and J-genes.

Vbeta (60) and Jbeta (13) primers were used in the PCR. TCRdb keeps only in-frame clones here, not all; method: immunoSEQ multiplex PCR. The sample carries under 250,000 clones, roughly 84% recorded once. Trimming at V came to 2 bases and at J to 6 bases, leaving 10 bases not matched to a gene. Germline V lookup: CDR1 SGHDT, CDR2 YYEEEE. The CDR3 totals 17 residues. A word on this clone: What it binds is unknown.

This sequence originates from a girl under 10 years old in good health and CMV-seronegative. The specimen sequenced was PBMCs. The rearrangement uses TRBV5-6 and TRBJ2-3; 12 nucleotides match TRBD2. As DNA, the CDR3 is TGTGCCAGCAGCTTCAGATCTAGAGGACTAGCGGGGGATACGCAGTATTTT. Encoded protein: CASSFRSRGLAGDTQYF.